The rows below give T cell receptor beta chains drawn from one sample of a study of beta chain features in type 1 diabetes. Profiled with immunoSEQ multiplex PCR; TCRdb holds only in-frame clones, not every one. The sample contains hundreds of thousands of clones, 30% of which appear only once. The specimen was naive CD4+ T cells from blood. The receptors were sampled from a man in his late teens or twenties in good health. Both conserved end residues are part of each CDR3. The order of the fields is D gene, clone size, J gene, V gene, CDR3 protein, CDR3 DNA. A D gene is named only where the DNA matches it firmly. Not every row has a clone size; where given, it reads once, few, many or a size class.

>-|-|TRBJ2-3|TRBV2
CASSPSGRESTDTQYF
TGTGCCAGCAGCCCCAGTGGCAGGGAGAGCACAGATACGCAGTATTTT
>-|-|TRBJ2-1|TRBV7-6
CASSHWDNEQFF
TGTGCCAGCAGCCACTGGGACAATGAGCAGTTCTTC
>TRBD1|few|TRBJ2-7|TRBV29-1
CSASQGQSYEQYF
TGCAGCGCTTCCCAGGGACAGAGCTACGAGCAGTACTTC
>TRBD1|few|TRBJ2-7|TRBV18
CASSPGQGLREQYF
TGTGCCAGCTCACCGGGACAGGGCCTGAGGGAGCAGTACTTC
>-|-|TRBJ1-1|TRBV15
CATSRDSFSTEAFF
TGTGCCACCAGCAGGGACAGTTTTAGCACTGAAGCTTTCTTT
>-|few|TRBJ2-7|TRBV2
CASSGRGWGYEQYF
TGTGCCAGCAGTGGACGGGGCTGGGGCTACGAGCAGTACTTC
>-|-|TRBJ1-2|TRBV29-1
CSGQGQGHGYTF
TGCAGCGGCCAGGGTCAGGGCCATGGCTACACCTTC
>-|-|TRBJ1-1|TRBV5-4
CASSFAGTEAFF
TGTGCCAGCAGCTTCGCGGGGACTGAAGCTTTCTTT
>TRBD1|-|TRBJ2-2|TRBV30
CAWVSGQGFTGELFF
TGTGCCTGGGTCTCGGGACAGGGGTTCACCGGGGAGCTGTTTTTT
>-|-|TRBJ2-1|TRBV12-5
CASGTPLRDLYNEQFF
TGTGCTAGTGGTACGCCCCTCCGGGATCTCTACAATGAGCAGTTCTTC
>-|-|TRBJ1-1|TRBV7-6
CASSRREGTEAFF
TGTGCCAGCAGCCGCAGGGAGGGTACTGAAGCTTTCTTT
>-|few|TRBJ2-1|TRBV5-1
CASSLVERSYNEQFF
TGCGCCAGCAGCTTGGTCGAGCGGAGTTACAATGAGCAGTTCTTC
>TRBD2|few|TRBJ2-5|TRBV5-4
CASSLVLAGDETQYF
TGTGCCAGCAGCTTGGTACTAGCGGGAGACGAGACCCAGTACTTC
>TRBD2|-|TRBJ2-3|TRBV2
CASSREGVQGTDTQYF
TGTGCCAGCAGCCGGGAGGGGGTACAAGGCACAGATACGCAGTATTTT
>TRBD2|-|TRBJ2-3|TRBV5-1
CASSSSGGLTDTQYF
TGCGCCAGCAGCTCCTCGGGGGGGCTGACAGATACGCAGTATTTT
>-|few|TRBJ2-7|TRBV5-1
CASSGWAASSYEQYF
TGCGCCAGCAGCGGGTGGGCGGCGAGCTCCTACGAGCAGTACTTC
>-|-|TRBJ1-5|TRBV25-1
CASSEWGGNQPQHF
TGTGCCAGCAGTGAATGGGGCGGCAATCAGCCCCAGCATTTT
>-|-|TRBJ1-4|TRBV7-9
CASSFTGLNEKLFF
TGTGCCAGCAGCTTCACGGGTCTTAATGAAAAACTGTTTTTT
>-|-|TRBJ1-2|TRBV5-1
CASSLAGISSYTF
TGCGCCAGCAGCCTGGCCGGGATCTCGAGCTACACCTTC
>-|-|TRBJ2-7|TRBV4-1
CASSQGVGAGAEEQYF
TGCGCCAGCAGCCAAGGAGTGGGAGCGGGTGCCGAGGAGCAGTACTTC
>TRBD1|-|TRBJ2-6|TRBV29-1
CSVVVDRASGANVLTF
TGCAGCGTTGTCGTAGACAGGGCATCTGGGGCCAACGTCCTGACTTTC
>-|few|TRBJ1-5|TRBV12-5
CASGPREGYQPQHF
TGTGCTAGTGGCCCCCGGGAGGGCTATCAGCCCCAGCATTTT
>TRBD1|few|TRBJ2-7|TRBV30
CAWSGKRGTGSHEQYF
TGTGCCTGGAGTGGAAAACGAGGGACAGGGTCCCACGAGCAGTACTTC
>-|-|TRBJ2-7|TRBV7-9
CASSLRASYEQYF
TGTGCCAGCAGCTTACGAGCCTCCTACGAGCAGTACTTC
>TRBD1|few|TRBJ2-7|TRBV4-2
CASSQRLGGPYEQYF
TGTGCCAGCAGCCAGAGATTAGGGGGCCCCTACGAGCAGTACTTC
>-|-|TRBJ1-1|TRBV7-9
CASSSEIGTEAFF
TGTGCCAGCAGCTCAGAGATCGGCACTGAAGCTTTCTTT
>-|few|TRBJ2-1|TRBV29-1
CSVGRDNEQFF
TGCAGCGTTGGTCGGGACAATGAGCAGTTCTTC
>-|-|TRBJ2-7|TRBV18
CASSPRTYEQYF
TGTGCCAGCTCACCCCGGACCTACGAGCAGTACTTC
>TRBD1|once|TRBJ1-4|TRBV7-2
CASSLLGQGSEKLFF
TGTGCCAGCAGCCTATTAGGACAGGGAAGCGAAAAACTGTTTTTT
>-|-|TRBJ2-3|TRBV18
CASSPRAQGGDTQYF
TGTGCCAGCTCACCGCGCGCTCAGGGGGGAGATACGCAGTATTTT
>-|few|TRBJ1-2|TRBV29-1
CSVGGRQHGGYTF
TGCAGCGTGGGAGGGCGACAGCACGGTGGCTACACCTTC